This T cell receptor (beta chain) was identified in a study of cytomegalovirus exposure and HLA in healthy donors. General observations from the study: It was assumed in the presence/absence analyses that sequencing depth was roughly uniform across donors. Because they were indistinguishable, some V segments, including TRBV6-2 and TRBV6-3, were excluded.

Germline-derived CDR1 and CDR2 are SGHTA and FQGNSA. V shed 1 base, J shed 4 bases, and the junction held 4 bases outside the gene matches. This CDR3 spans 15 amino acids. Amplification used 60 Vbeta primers and 13 Jbeta primers. TCRdb keeps only in-frame clones here, not all; method: immunoSEQ multiplex PCR. The sample has roughly 120,000 clones, around 82% seen once. Comment on this clone: No antigen is known for it.

The V gene is TRBV7-2, the J gene TRBJ2-1; 7 nucleotides agree with TRBD2. The TCR comes from a man between 40 and 49 years old in good health and CMV-seronegative. The sequencing sample was made of PBMCs. In DNA form, the CDR3 reads TGTGCCAGCAGCTTAGGCGGGGGATCTTACAATGAGCAGTTCTTC. This encodes CASSLGGGSYNEQFF.